Listed below are T cell receptor beta chains from one sample, sequenced in a study of T cells in Graves' hyperthyroidism and ophthalmopathy. A single record per CDR3 protein comes from TCRdb applying MiXCR to the multiplex PCR reads. The data hold around 300,000 distinct CDR3 sequences, with roughly an eighth observed a single time. The sample comprised blood. These receptor sequences come from a woman aged 40 to 50 with Graves' hyperthyroidism. Both conserved end residues are part of each CDR3. A D gene is named only where the DNA matches it firmly. A row's size may be missing; if present it is once, few, many or a size class.

D	size	J	V	DNA	CDR3
TRBD2	few	TRBJ2-2	TRBV2	TGTGCCACCGGGGGGGGCCGGGAGCTGTTTTTT	CATGGGRELFF
TRBD2	many	TRBJ2-3	TRBV11-2	TGTGCCAGCAGCTCAGGAACTAGCGGGAGGGCGCAGTATTTT	CASSSGTSGRAQYF
.	many	TRBJ2-5	TRBV6-1	TGTGCCAGCAGTGAAGCCGGGGGCGGCCAAGAGACCCAGTACTTC	CASSEAGGGQETQYF
.	many	TRBJ2-4	TRBV28	TGTGCCAGCAGTTTAACTGGGAAAAACATTCAGTACTTC	CASSLTGKNIQYF
.	.	TRBJ1-4	TRBV18	TGTGCCAGCTCACCACCGTCCGGGGATGAAAAACTGTTTTTT	CASSPPSGDEKLFF
.	few	TRBJ2-2	TRBV29-1	TGCAGCGGAACCGGGACCGCGAACACCGGGGAGCTGTTTTTT	CSGTGTANTGELFF
.	many	TRBJ2-7	TRBV30	TGTGCCTGGGGACGAGGGAACGAGCAGTACTTC	CAWGRGNEQYF
TRBD1	.	TRBJ2-1	TRBV10-3	TGTGCCATCAGTGGGTCAGGGGGCCCCTACAATGAGCAGTTCTTC	CAISGSGGPYNEQFF
.	.	TRBJ2-5	TRBV11-1	TGTGCCAGCAGCCCCGAGATGAAGACCCAGTACTTC	CASSPEMKTQYF
TRBD1	.	TRBJ2-2	TRBV24-1	TGTGCCACCAGTGGCACAGGGGGAGCCGGGGAGCTGTTTTTT	CATSGTGGAGELFF
.	many	TRBJ2-3	TRBV3-1	TGTGCCAGCAGCCAAGATGCGTACGGGGGCACAGATACGCAGTATTTT	CASSQDAYGGTDTQYF
.	many	TRBJ2-7	TRBV11-2	TGTGCCAGCACCGCTTGGTCCAACGAGCAGTACTTC	CASTAWSNEQYF